One sample yielded the 18 T cell receptor beta chains listed below, sequenced in a study of T cell repertoires in cytomegalovirus infection. TCRdb passed the reads through MiXCR, listing each CDR3 protein once. The sample contains approximately 770,000 distinct CDR3 sequences, around 29% of which appear only once. These TCRs' antigens remain unknown. The sequencing used cultured CD8+ T cells from PBMCs, collected from culture after CMV antigen stimulation. The receptors here all came from a human donor in good health (CMV status not recorded). Some clones in this sample may be carry-over from other donors' samples.

The chain combines TRBV27 with TRBJ1-2, with D perhaps matching TRBD1 (6 bases). The germline V and J ends were trimmed by 6 bases and 3 bases, with 11 bases remaining between them. Germline CDR1 MNHEY, CDR2 SMNVEV (reference sequence). CDR3 size: 13 residues. This CDR3 reads CASRGAGHYGYTF. The DNA for the CDR3 is TGTGCCAGCAGGGGGGCGGGTCACTATGGCTACACCTTC.

This clonotype was observed many times. The genes are TRBV7-4 and TRBJ2-3; D is possibly TRBD2 (7 bases). The germline V and J ends were trimmed by 4 bases and 0 bases, with 14 bases remaining between them. The V gene's germline CDR1 is SGHVT and CDR2 SQSDAQ. This CDR3 has 16 residues. The CDR3 reads CASSSGAGASTDTQYF. The CDR3 nucleotides are TGTGCCAGCAGCTCCGGGGCGGGGGCTAGCACAGATACGCAGTATTTT.

The CDR3 region has the DNA TGTGCCAGCAGTTGGGAGGGGACAGGGACGCATGAGCAGTTCTTC. It is translated as CASSWEGTGTHEQFF. The gene calls are TRBV12-3 or TRBV12-4 and TRBJ2-1, with TRBD1 identical over 9 bases. J lost 8 bases, V lost 4 bases, and 9 bases had no gene match. The CDR3 consists of 15 residues.

This clonotype showed up just a few times. The chain uses TRBV5-8 and TRBJ2-2; TRBD1 matches 9 bases. Germline CDR1 SGHTS, CDR2 YDEGEE. V lost 8 bases, J lost 3 bases, and 8 bases stayed unmatched. This CDR3 has 15 amino acids. In DNA form, the CDR3 reads TGTGCCAGGACACAGGGGGCTCTGGACACCGGGGAGCTGTTTTTT. Translated, it gives CARTQGALDTGELFF.

The V gene is TRBV27, the J gene TRBJ2-7, with 7 nucleotides matching TRBD1. Unmatched junction bases numbered 8, after V lost 1 base and J lost 5 bases. The length of the CDR3 is 15 residues. Germline CDR1 MNHEY, CDR2 SMNVEV (reference sequence). The CDR3 sequence is CASSLFRQGKDEQYF. As DNA, the CDR3 is TGTGCCAGCAGTTTATTCAGACAGGGAAAGGACGAGCAGTACTTC.

The gene calls are TRBV15 and TRBJ1-1; 8 bases map to TRBD1. J lost 5 bases, V lost 1 base, and 9 bases had no gene match. CDR1 is LNHNV and CDR2 is YYDKDF in the germline V gene (reference sequence). The CDR3 totals 16 residues. The CDR3 loop reads CATSRVGRGRGTEAFF. CDR3 bases: TGTGCCACCAGCAGAGTGGGCAGGGGGCGGGGAACTGAAGCTTTCTTT.

This clonotype was counted between two and nine times. The V gene is TRBV7-9, the J gene TRBJ2-1; TRBD2 might be the D (6 bases). The CDR3 consists of 16 residues. Per germline, CDR1 SEHNR and CDR2 FQNEAQ (reference sequence). V was clipped by 5 bases and J by 4 bases, with 18 bases between them. CDR3 protein: CASSPPTAGLYNEQFF. Written as DNA, the CDR3 is TGTGCCAGCAGCCCCCCAACTGCGGGACTGTACAATGAGCAGTTCTTC.

The chain carries TRBV10-3 and TRBJ1-2; a possible D gene is TRBD1 (5 bases). Looked up from germline, CDR1 is ENHRY and CDR2 is SYGVKD. This CDR3 is 13 amino acids long. V was shortened by 2 bases and J by 13 bases, with 17 bases between the two germline ends. The CDR3: CAISEKGHPAFTF. For the CDR3, the DNA is TGTGCCATCAGTGAGAAAGGACATCCGGCATTCACCTTC.

This chain links TRBV6-1 with TRBJ2-3; D is undetermined. The CDR3 loop spans 15 amino acids. The V gene's germline CDR1 is MNHNS and CDR2 SASEGT. Trimming stripped 5 bases from V and 2 bases from J, with 14 bases between. The chain's CDR3 is CASSWGRRTTDTQYF. In DNA, the CDR3 is TGTGCCAGCAGTTGGGGAAGAAGGACCACAGATACGCAGTATTTT.

This chain connects TRBV13 to TRBJ2-7, with TRBD1 as a possible D gene (6 bases). CDR1 and CDR2 from the germline V gene are PRHDT and FYEKMQ (reference sequence). This CDR3 is 14 amino acids long. V lost 5 bases and J 5 bases, leaving 16 bases between the germline ends. The CDR3 bases are TGTGCCAGCAGCCTGGGACACCCTAAGAACGAGCAGTACGTC. Protein: CASSLGHPKNEQYV.

A few counts support this clonotype. The V gene is TRBV27, the J gene TRBJ2-7, with 8 positions matching TRBD2. V shed 1 base and J 6 bases; nucleotides not matched to a gene: 5. This CDR3 is 14 amino acids long. The germline V gene has CDR1 MNHEY and CDR2 SMNVEV (reference sequence). CDR3 coding DNA: TGTGCCAGCAGTTTATTGGGACTAGTTATCGAGCAGTACTTC. Protein sequence: CASSLLGLVIEQYF.

There are a few counts of this clonotype. This chain links TRBV11-2 with TRBJ2-1; tentatively, D is TRBD2 (6 bases). Trimming stripped 1 base from V and 1 base from J, with 11 bases between. Looked up from germline, CDR1 is SGHAT and CDR2 is FQNNGV. The CDR3 sequence is 16 residues long. CDR3 DNA sequence: TGTGCCAGCAGCTTAGGCGGGGTCAGATCCTACAATGAGCAGTTCTTC. Its translation is CASSLGGVRSYNEQFF.

The rearrangement joins TRBV14 to TRBJ2-3; perhaps D is TRBD1 or TRBD2 (5 bases each). V dropped 1 base and J dropped 0 bases, with 14 bases sitting between them. Germline-derived CDR1 and CDR2 are SGHDN and FVKESK. CDR3 length: 17 amino acids. The CDR3 nucleotides read TGTGCCAGCAGCCAAGGCCGGGGCGGAGTGAGCACAGATACGCAGTATTTT. This gives the protein CASSQGRGGVSTDTQYF.

This clonotype was counted a few times. A much larger clone sits a single nucleotide away, making a read error possible. The chain joins TRBV5-6 to TRBJ2-2, with a possible D match to TRBD2 (7 bases). The CDR3 has 13 amino acids. V lost 2 bases to trimming and J lost 10 bases, with 12 bases between them. CDR1 SGHDT and CDR2 YYEEEE come from the germline V gene. In DNA, the CDR3 is TGTGCCAGCAGCTTAGGGGGGGCCGAGGAGCTGTTTTTT. The encoded protein is CASSLGGAEELFF.

The chain has TRBV24-1 and TRBJ2-1; D remains unclear. Germline CDR1 KGHDR, CDR2 SFDVKD. The V end was cut by 4 bases, the J end by 3 bases, with 9 bases between. CDR3 size: 14 residues. In DNA, the CDR3 is TGTGCCACCAGTGAGGATAACGACTACAATGAGCAGTTCTTC. This codes for CATSEDNDYNEQFF.

V is TRBV15 and J is TRBJ1-1, with D uncertain. V lost 0 bases and J 1 base, leaving 12 bases between the germline ends. In germline, CDR1 is LNHNV, CDR2 YYDKDF (reference sequence). This CDR3 contains 16 residues. The chain's CDR3 is CATSRDRLIANTEAFF. The CDR3 nucleotides read TGTGCCACCAGCAGAGATCGGCTAATAGCGAACACTGAAGCTTTCTTT.

This clonotype occurred a few times. CDR3 nucleotides: TGTGCCAGTAGTTACGCGGACTCCTACGAGCAGTACTTC. It encodes CASSYADSYEQYF. This rearrangement joins TRBV19 to TRBJ2-7, with D uncertain. The CDR3 consists of 13 residues. Looked up from germline, CDR1 is LNHDA and CDR2 is SQIVND (reference sequence). Trimming left V 5 bases short and J 0 bases short, with 8 bases between.

This chain joins TRBV27 and TRBJ2-3; weak D call: TRBD2 (6 bases). Per the germline V gene, CDR1 is MNHEY and CDR2 is SMNVEV (reference sequence). V was trimmed by 5 bases and J by 8 bases, leaving 14 bases between them. CDR3 length: 13 residues. The DNA of the CDR3 is TGTGCCAGCAGTGCAGGGCTCGGGGGTACGCAGTATTTT. The encoded protein is CASSAGLGGTQYF.